This T cell receptor beta chain was recovered during a study of CD8 T cells in Susac syndrome. Overall study findings and caveats: In TEMRA cells and active patients, CD8+ clonal expansion in Susac reached its peak. By the study's own acknowledgment, its TCR sequencing and HLA analysis included relatively few individuals.

The authors sequenced TCR beta from blood CD8+ and CD4+ T cells. Germline CDR1 and CDR2: MNHEY and SMNVEV (reference sequence). Germline trimming cut 8 bases from V and 8 bases from J; bases unmatched to any gene: 8. The CDR3 contains 13 residues. On this clonotype itself: Its specificity is not known.

Random hexamers served to reverse transcribe roughly 0.45 to 1 ug RNA. Amplification of the TCR beta CDR3 was carried out by immunoSEQ multiplex PCR, which spanned a total of 54 Vbeta and 13 Jbeta segments. One entry per CDR3 protein results from TCRdb running MiXCR on the immunoSEQ multiplex PCR reads. Of approximately 25,000 distinct CDR3 sequences in the sample, about 93% were seen once. The V and J genes are TRBV27 and TRBJ1-2; 10 positions match TRBD1. Sequenced input: CD8+ T cells from PBMCs. The TCR originated in a human donor with Susac syndrome. The chain's CDR3 is CASAIGTGVGYTF. The CDR3 DNA follows: TGTGCCAGCGCGATTGGGACAGGGGTCGGCTACACCTTC.